This T cell receptor (beta chain) was obtained from a study of blood T cells in healthy people across ages. The CDR3 covers 15 residues. Germline trimming cut 3 bases from V and 1 base from J; bases unmatched to any gene: 5. CDR1 is SGHRS, CDR2 YFSETQ, per germline. Alongside a J-beta primer mix, a sample-barcoded 5' primer served in a second PCR lasting roughly 7 to 11 cycles. A template-switch adaptor containing 12 random nucleotides labeled each cDNA molecule. TCRdb itself ran the 5' RACE reads through MiXCR, one entry per CDR3 protein. The sample contains 800,000 or so distinct CDR3 sequences, 20% to 30% of which appear only once. Per sample, a minimum of 6.5 million PBMCs were isolated. The sample also formed part of further work on T cells of mothers and their children.

The sequence was obtained from a boy younger than 18 in good health. Sample: blood. The rearrangement uses TRBV5-1 and TRBJ2-5; 8 nucleotides align to TRBD1. The CDR3 is CASSWGQVLQETQYF. For the CDR3, the DNA is TGCGCCAGCAGCTGGGGACAGGTACTCCAAGAGACCCAGTACTTC.